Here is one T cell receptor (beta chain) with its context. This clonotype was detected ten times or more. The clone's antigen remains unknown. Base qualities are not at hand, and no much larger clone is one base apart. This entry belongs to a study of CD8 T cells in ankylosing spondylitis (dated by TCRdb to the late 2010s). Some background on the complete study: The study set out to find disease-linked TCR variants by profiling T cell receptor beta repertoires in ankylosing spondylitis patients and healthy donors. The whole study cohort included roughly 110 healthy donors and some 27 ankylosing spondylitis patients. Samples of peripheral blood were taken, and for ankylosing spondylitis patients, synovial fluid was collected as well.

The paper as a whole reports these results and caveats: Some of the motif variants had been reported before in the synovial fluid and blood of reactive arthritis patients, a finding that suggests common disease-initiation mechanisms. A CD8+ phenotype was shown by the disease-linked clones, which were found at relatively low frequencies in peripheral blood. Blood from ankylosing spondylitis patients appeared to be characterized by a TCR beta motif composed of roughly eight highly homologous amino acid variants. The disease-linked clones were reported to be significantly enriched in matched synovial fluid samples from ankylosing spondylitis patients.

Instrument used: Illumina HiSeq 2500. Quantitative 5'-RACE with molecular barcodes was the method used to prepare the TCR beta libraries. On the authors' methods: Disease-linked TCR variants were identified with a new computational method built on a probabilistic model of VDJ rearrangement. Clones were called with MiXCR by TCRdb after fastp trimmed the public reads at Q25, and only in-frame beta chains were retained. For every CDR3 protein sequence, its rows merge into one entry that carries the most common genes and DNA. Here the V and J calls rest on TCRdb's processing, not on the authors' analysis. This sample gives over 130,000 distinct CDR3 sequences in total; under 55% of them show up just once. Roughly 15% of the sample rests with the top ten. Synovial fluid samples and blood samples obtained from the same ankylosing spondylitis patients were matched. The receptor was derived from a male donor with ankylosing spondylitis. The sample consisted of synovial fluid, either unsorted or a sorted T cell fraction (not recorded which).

The sequence in DNA is TGTGCCAGCAGTTTTGAGCGGGGTGGCTACAATGAGCAGTTCTTC. Its product reads: CASSFERGGYNEQFF. Recombination connected TRBV28 to TRBJ2-1; 7 bases in the middle match TRBD2. The germline V gene specifies MDHEN as CDR1 and SYDVKM as CDR2. Trimming leaves V shorter by 3 bases and J shorter by 3 bases, with the junction holding 5 bases beyond the gene matches. The CDR3 runs 15 residues from the cysteine to the phenylalanine. Of all the DNA, just the CDR3 is kept, 45 bases in frame from base 1.